The 21 T cell receptor beta chains below all came from one sample that was sequenced in a study of shared clonotypes between healthy human individuals. TCRdb's table, derived via immunoSEQ multiplex PCR, lists solely in-frame clones and lacks some. The data hold hundreds of thousands of clones, with approximately 96% observed a single time. CD45RO negativity and positive selection for CCR7 defined naive CD8 cells, a population that excluded terminally differentiated effector memory CD45RA+ cells. Material for sequencing was naive CD8+ T cells sorted from blood. The origin of the receptors is a woman aged 25-40 years in good health.

The rearrangement uses TRBV7-9 and TRBJ2-1; TRBD1 aligns across 9 bases. J lost 6 bases, V lost 4 bases, and 7 bases had no gene match. This CDR3 contains 15 residues. Germline CDR1 reads SEHNR; CDR2 reads FQNEAQ (reference sequence). CDR3 amino acids: CASSSWTGEVNEQFF. DNA of the CDR3: TGTGCCAGCAGCTCCTGGACAGGGGAGGTCAATGAGCAGTTCTTC.

This clone occurred once. DNA for the CDR3: TGTGCCAGCAGTTTATCGGGCGGTGAGCAGTTCTTC. Translated, it gives CASSLSGGEQFF. V gene TRBV27 combines with J gene TRBJ2-1; no definite D call. Per the germline V gene, CDR1 is MNHEY and CDR2 is SMNVEV (reference sequence). This CDR3 region has 12 residues. Trimming pared 0 bases from V and 9 bases from J, leaving 6 bases between.

The chain employs TRBV29-1 and TRBJ2-7; TRBD2 agrees at 12 bases. Germline CDR1 is SQVTM and CDR2 is ANQGSEA. The CDR3 has 14 amino acids. Trimming cost V 5 bases and J 7 bases; bases outside gene matches: 9. The CDR3 here is CSVCIGLAGGEQYF. CDR3 sequence (DNA): TGCAGCGTTTGCATCGGGCTAGCGGGAGGGGAGCAGTACTTC.

On this clone itself: Within the sample, other DNA sequences also encode this same CDR3. The rearrangement uses TRBV28 and TRBJ2-7, with 12 nucleotides matching TRBD2. Germline V gene data show CDR1 as MDHEN and CDR2 as SYDVKM. The CDR3 consists of 15 residues. V was clipped by 6 bases and J by 2 bases; unmatched bases: 5. The CDR3 DNA follows: TGTGCCAGCAGCCCTCTAGCGGGAGGGCCCTACGAGCAGTACTTC. The encoded protein is CASSPLAGGPYEQYF.

The DNA of the CDR3 is TGTGCCAGCAGTCCGCCCGGGACAGGGATCTACGAGCAGTACTTC. This sequence encodes CASSPPGTGIYEQYF. The V call is TRBV27, the J call TRBJ2-7; 9 bases map to TRBD1. Per the germline V gene, CDR1 is MNHEY and CDR2 is SMNVEV (reference sequence). CDR3 length: 15 amino acids. Trimming cost V 5 bases and J 3 bases; bases outside gene matches: 8.

This chain connects TRBV11-2 to TRBJ2-7, with TRBD2 as a possible D gene (6 bases). The CDR3 runs 13 residues. V dropped 8 bases and J dropped 1 base, with 12 bases sitting between them. Germline loops: CDR1 SGHAT, CDR2 FQNNGV. Here the CDR3 reads CASGDFHSYEQYF. CDR3 in DNA: TGTGCCAGCGGGGACTTCCATTCCTACGAGCAGTACTTC.

This chain connects TRBV6-1 to TRBJ1-4; D uncertain. Trimming took off 7 bases at V and 12 bases at J, with 12 bases between the two ends. Germline assignment: CDR1 MNHNS and CDR2 SASEGT. The CDR3 covers 11 residues. CDR3 sequence: CASTNSGELFF. CDR3 coding DNA: TGTGCCAGCACCAATAGCGGCGAACTGTTTTTT.

Written as DNA, the CDR3 is TGTGCCAGCAGTTGGGGACAGCTCAACACTGAAGCTTTCTTT. Its protein product is CASSWGQLNTEAFF. V is TRBV6-5 and J is TRBJ1-1, with TRBD1 matching over 7 bases. CDR1 is MNHEY and CDR2 is SVGAGI in the germline V gene. The V segment lost 4 bases and the J segment 2 bases; nucleotides outside the gene matches: 4. This CDR3 region has 14 residues.

The chain links TRBV19 to TRBJ2-5; a weak D match, TRBD1 (6 bases). TRBJ2-7 matches the DNA end more closely, so the J call is doubtful. CDR1 and CDR2 from the germline V gene are LNHDA and SQIVND (reference sequence). The length of the CDR3 is 13 residues. CDR3 sequence reads: CASSNLQGYEQYF. The CDR3 nucleotides are TGTGCCAGTAGTAACCTACAGGGCTACGAGCAGTACTTC.

The chain joins TRBV4-1 to TRBJ2-5; 13 nucleotides match TRBD2. The DNA matches TRBJ2-7 better at its end, which makes the J call doubtful. The CDR3 sequence is 19 residues long. The germline V gene has CDR1 MGHRA and CDR2 YSYEKL. CDR3 in amino acids: CASSWRLAGGLFRSYEQYF. Here the CDR3 DNA reads TGCGCCAGCAGTTGGAGACTAGCGGGAGGTCTATTTAGATCCTACGAGCAGTACTTC.

Details on this clone: Compared with germline, one end of the junction differs, possibly owing to a read error. This chain links TRBV5-8 with TRBJ2-7; 14 bases align to TRBD2. Germline V gene data show CDR1 as SGHTS and CDR2 as YDEGEE. This CDR3 region has 15 residues. The CDR3 here is CASSQSTTSGRADVF. The CDR3 bases are TGTGCCAGCAGCCAATCCACGACTAGCGGGAGGGCCGATGTCTTC.

The rearrangement links TRBV10-3 to TRBJ1-5; 11 positions match TRBD1. J gave up 6 bases and V 2 bases, and 3 bases lay outside the gene matches. The germline V gene has CDR1 ENHRY and CDR2 SYGVKD. This CDR3 is built from 15 residues. In DNA, the CDR3 is TGTGCCATCAGTGAGAGGACAGGGGGCACTCAGCCCCAGCATTTT. Translating gives CAISERTGGTQPQHF.

V usage is TRBV9 and J usage is TRBJ2-7; D unclear. V was trimmed by 0 bases and J by 0 bases, leaving 7 bases between them. The CDR3 is 14 amino acids. Germline CDR1 and CDR2: SGDLS and YYNGEE. The CDR3 nucleotides are TGTGCCAGCAGCGTAGCTGGGTACTCCTACGAGCAGTACTTC. Translating gives CASSVAGYSYEQYF. The whole variable domain, filled in from reference TRBV9 and TRBJ2-7, reads DSGVTQTPKHLITATGQRVTLRCSPRSGDLSVYWYQQSLDQGLQFLIQYYNGEERAKGNILERFSAQQFPDLHSELNLSSLELGDSALYFCASSVAGYSYEQYFGPGTRLTVT.

In its sample, this clone was seen once. The gene calls are TRBV19 and TRBJ2-7; 10 nucleotides agree with TRBD2. CDR1 and CDR2 from the germline V gene are LNHDA and SQIVND (reference sequence). Trimming at V came to 5 bases and at J to 5 bases, leaving 12 bases not matched to a gene. The CDR3 has 16 residues. CDR3 nucleotides: TGTGCCAGTAGTCGTTGGATGGCTAGCGGGAGCCACGAGCAGTACTTC. The encoded protein is CASSRWMASGSHEQYF.

The V and J genes are TRBV14 and TRBJ2-7, with TRBD1 matching over 10 bases. V lost 4 bases, J lost 7 bases, and 13 bases stayed unmatched. The V gene's germline CDR1 is SGHDN and CDR2 FVKESK. The CDR3 runs 16 residues. The CDR3 DNA is TGTGCCAGCAGCCCCTCCTCCGGGACAGGGGTCAGGGAGCAGTACTTC. It encodes CASSPSSGTGVREQYF.

The V call is TRBV27, the J call TRBJ2-3; TRBD2 matches 9 bases. CDR3 length: 15 amino acids. Germline CDR1 MNHEY, CDR2 SMNVEV (reference sequence). The ends lost 2 bases at V and 7 bases at J; junction bases unmatched: 7. CDR3 in DNA: TGTGCCAGCAGTTTAATAGCGGGAGTTACGCATACGCAGTATTTT. Amino acid sequence: CASSLIAGVTHTQYF.

CDR3 nucleotides: TGTGCCAGCAGCTACCGACATAAGGGGGCCTCAAACTATGGCTACACCTTC. It is translated as CASSYRHKGASNYGYTF. This chain links TRBV5-8 with TRBJ1-2; TRBD1 matches at 7 bases. This CDR3 is 17 amino acids long. Germline V gene lookup returns CDR1 SGHTS and CDR2 YDEGEE. V trimming: 3 bases; J trimming: 2 bases; junction bases outside the gene matches: 13.

The chain combines TRBV2 with TRBJ2-1; D might be TRBD2 (5 bases). The CDR3 extends over 18 amino acids. V lost 0 bases to trimming and J lost 8 bases, with 23 bases between them. In germline, CDR1 is SNHLY, CDR2 FYNNEI. CDR3 sequence: CASSEAVPSVEGSDEQFF. CDR3 bases: TGTGCCAGCAGTGAAGCGGTGCCTAGTGTCGAGGGTTCGGATGAGCAGTTCTTC.

The DNA for the CDR3 is TGTGCCTGGACTGGACTAGCGGGAGTGGATGAGCAGTTCTTC. Translated, it gives CAWTGLAGVDEQFF. The rearrangement uses TRBV30 and TRBJ2-1, with 13 bases aligning to TRBD2. With 4 bases clipped from V and 8 bases from J, the junction kept 5 bases outside the gene matches. This CDR3 contains 14 residues. The germline CDR1 and CDR2 sequences are GTSNPN and SVGIG (reference sequence).

The chain carries TRBV27 and TRBJ2-7, with unresolved D. V lost 4 bases to trimming and J lost 5 bases, with 6 bases between them. This CDR3 is 11 amino acids long. CDR1 MNHEY and CDR2 SMNVEV come from the germline V gene (reference sequence). The CDR3 bases are TGTGCCAGCAGTTCTGGGCACGAGCAGTACTTC. It codes for CASSSGHEQYF.

This clone was detected only once. This chain uses TRBV27 with TRBJ1-2, with D possibly TRBD1 on 6 matching bases. Germline V gives CDR1 MNHEY, CDR2 SMNVEV (reference sequence). With 5 bases removed from V and 4 bases from J, the gap between germline ends came to 14 bases. This CDR3 is built from 14 residues. The CDR3 region is CASSGAGDAYGYTF. For the CDR3, the DNA is TGTGCCAGCAGTGGGGCAGGGGATGCCTATGGCTACACCTTC.